This T cell receptor beta chain comes out of a study of blood T cell repertoires in COVID-19. Study-level information: Some COVID-19 samples were acute and others convalescent; all came from the United States, Italy and Spain. The cDNA or gDNA used as material had been derived from T cells, B-cell-depleted T cells, or PBMCs.

The authors' processing: Nucleated cell number was recorded as an estimate derived from reference gene primer amplification. The method was immunoSEQ multiplex PCR; TCRdb's version includes in-frame clones alone and lacks a portion of them. V, J and clone size are taken as reported in that table, and D and trimming were inferred from the DNA itself. In the table there are about 220,000 clones, roughly four fifths of which are singletons. This CDR3 is built from 14 residues. Germline V lookup: CDR1 WSHSY, CDR2 SAAADI. Trimming took 3 bases from V and 3 from J; bases not matched to a gene: 5. This chain uses TRBV10-2 with TRBJ2-7; 7 bases are shared with TRBD2. Input material: peripheral blood. The sequence came from a woman in her twenties or thirties who had recovered from COVID-19. The CDR3 loop reads CASSEGLGVYEQYF. CDR3 nucleotides: TGCGCCAGCAGTGAAGGACTAGGGGTCTACGAGCAGTACTTC.